A single sample is the source of the 15 T cell receptor beta chains below, sequenced in a study of shared clonotypes between healthy human individuals. Method: immunoSEQ multiplex PCR; TCRdb's copy keeps in-frame clones and lacks some. The table includes about 990,000 clones, around 78% detected once. Source material: memory CD4+ T cells from PBMCs. As for subset: CD45RA-negative fraction. All receptors derive from a man between 18 and 35 years old in good health. Some clones in this sample may be carry-over from other donors' samples.

This chain uses TRBV6-5 with TRBJ1-2; 11 positions agree with TRBD1. This CDR3 has 12 amino acids. The V gene end was trimmed by 2 bases and the J gene end by 13 bases; junction bases not matched to a gene: 3. Looked up from germline, CDR1 is MNHEY and CDR2 is SVGAGI. In nucleotides, the CDR3 is TGTGCCAGCAGTTACGGACAGGGGGCGAGCACCTTC. Translated, it gives CASSYGQGASTF.

This clone was seen a handful of times. The V and J genes are TRBV5-1 and TRBJ2-3, with D perhaps matching TRBD2 (6 bases). The V gene lost 4 bases and the J gene lost 4 bases, with 19 bases spanning the gap. CDR3 length equals 16 residues. Germline V gives CDR1 SGHRS, CDR2 YFSETQ. CDR3 nucleotides: TGCGCCAGCAGCGTACTCACCGGGACTGGACCAGATACGCAGTATTTT. It specifies CASSVLTGTGPDTQYF.

The chain carries TRBV7-9 and TRBJ2-2; 7 nucleotides align to TRBD2. From germline, CDR1 is SEHNR and CDR2 FQNEAQ (reference sequence). The CDR3 spans 15 residues. The V segment lost 7 bases and the J segment 5 bases; nucleotides outside the gene matches: 10. In nucleotides, the CDR3 is TGTGCCAGCACCGGGGGAGGGAAGGGAACCGGGGAGCTGTTTTTT. It specifies CASTGGGKGTGELFF.

This clone has a handful of counts. The chain carries TRBV15 and TRBJ2-1; 9 nucleotides line up with TRBD1. CDR3 length: 14 residues. In germline, CDR1 is LNHNV, CDR2 YYDKDF (reference sequence). V shed 5 bases, J shed 7 bases, and the junction held 6 bases outside the gene matches. CDR3 DNA: TGTGCCACCAGCGGGTACAGGGGGCCGAATGAGCAGTTCTTC. The encoded protein is CATSGYRGPNEQFF.

The V gene is TRBV4-3, the J gene TRBJ2-1; TRBD1 matches 7 bases. There are 18 residues in the CDR3. Looked up from germline, CDR1 is LGHNA and CDR2 is YSLEER. The trim removed 0 bases at V and 4 bases at J, leaving 12 bases unmatched. The CDR3 sequence: CASSQDMGQSPPYNEQFF. The CDR3 DNA reads TGCGCCAGCAGCCAAGATATGGGACAGTCCCCCCCGTACAATGAGCAGTTCTTC.

In its sample, this clone was seen a few times. The chain combines TRBV7-9 with TRBJ1-2, with D possibly being TRBD1 (5 bases). Germline V gene lookup returns CDR1 SEHNR and CDR2 FQNEAQ (reference sequence). The CDR3 is 15 residues long. Trimming shortened V by 4 bases and J by 0 bases, and 12 bases separated the two germline ends. Written as DNA, the CDR3 is TGTGCCAGCAGCTCGGGACGGGACGCTAACTATGGCTACACCTTC. This translates into CASSSGRDANYGYTF.

The rearrangement links TRBV11-2 to TRBJ2-2; possibly TRBD2 for D (5 bases). This CDR3 region has 14 residues. The germline V gene encodes CDR1 SGHAT and CDR2 FQNNGV. V gave up 2 bases and J gave up 6 bases, with 10 bases separating them. The CDR3 reads CASSLMLAPGELFF. CDR3 DNA: TGTGCCAGCAGCTTAATGCTAGCCCCCGGGGAGCTGTTTTTT.

This clone has just one count. Germline is not matched at one junction end, which may reflect a read error. This rearrangement joins TRBV6-5 to TRBJ1-1; D is undetermined. Germline V lookup: CDR1 MNHEY, CDR2 SVGAGI. The CDR3 runs to 12 residues. The CDR3 nucleotides read TGTGCCATCAGTGAGGGAGGATCGGAAGCTTTCTTT. Translated: CAISEGGSEAFF.

The CDR3 here is CASSLEGTDQETQYF. The CDR3 DNA is TGTGCCAGCAGCTTAGAGGGGACAGACCAAGAGACCCAGTACTTC. The chain is built from TRBV11-3 and TRBJ2-5; TRBD1 agrees at 7 bases. Germline CDR1 SGHNT, CDR2 YENEEA. The J segment lost 0 bases and the V segment lost 0 bases, leaving 1 base of the junction unmatched. CDR3 size: 15 residues.

This sequence joins TRBV6-1 and TRBJ1-2; D unclear. The ends were cut back, 1 base at V and 4 bases at J, with 10 bases in the middle. The germline V gene has CDR1 MNHNS and CDR2 SASEGT. The CDR3 runs to 14 residues. As DNA, the CDR3 is TGTGCCAGCAGTGAAGGACCGATAATCTATGGCTACACCTTC. As protein: CASSEGPIIYGYTF.

This chain joins TRBV18 and TRBJ1-2; no reliable D call. Germline V gene lookup returns CDR1 KGHSH and CDR2 LQKENI. V was pared by 3 bases and J by 5 bases, with 19 bases between. The CDR3 has 16 amino acids. CDR3 DNA sequence: TGTGCCAGCTCACCCCCGGACGGTGTCTCGGGGTATGGCTACACCTTC. Protein product: CASSPPDGVSGYGYTF.

The chain recombines TRBV5-1 with TRBJ1-3; D not resolved. The CDR3 covers 13 residues. Trimming left V 3 bases short and J 9 bases short, with 13 bases between. In germline, CDR1 is SGHRS, CDR2 YFSETQ. CDR3 nucleotides: TGCGCCAGCAGCTCCGATGGTATTCGCACCATATATTTT. Protein sequence: CASSSDGIRTIYF.

The chain carries TRBV9 and TRBJ1-2; D gene uncertain. V dropped 2 bases and J dropped 9 bases, with 11 bases sitting between them. This CDR3 has 12 residues. Germline CDR1 and CDR2: SGDLS and YYNGEE. The CDR3 nucleotides are TGTGCCAGCAGCGTCGGACTGGAGCGCTACACCTTC. Protein: CASSVGLERYTF.

The gene calls are TRBV5-1 and TRBJ2-5; the D gene is possibly TRBD2 (5 bases). Germline V gene sequence: CDR1 SGHRS, CDR2 YFSETQ. V was pared by 4 bases and J by 2 bases, with 12 bases between. CDR3 length equals 14 residues. The CDR3, as DNA: TGCGCCAGCAGCAATGGACTGGAGCAAGAGACCCAGTACTTC. Amino acids: CASSNGLEQETQYF.

The V gene is TRBV5-6, the J gene TRBJ2-4; the D gene is possibly TRBD1 (5 bases). CDR1 SGHDT and CDR2 YYEEEE come from the germline V gene. Trimming removed 4 bases from V and 9 bases from J, with 20 bases in between. This CDR3 comprises 15 residues. CDR3 region: CASSPRKTARGIQYF. For the CDR3, the DNA is TGTGCCAGCAGCCCGAGGAAGACAGCTCGAGGCATTCAGTACTTC.